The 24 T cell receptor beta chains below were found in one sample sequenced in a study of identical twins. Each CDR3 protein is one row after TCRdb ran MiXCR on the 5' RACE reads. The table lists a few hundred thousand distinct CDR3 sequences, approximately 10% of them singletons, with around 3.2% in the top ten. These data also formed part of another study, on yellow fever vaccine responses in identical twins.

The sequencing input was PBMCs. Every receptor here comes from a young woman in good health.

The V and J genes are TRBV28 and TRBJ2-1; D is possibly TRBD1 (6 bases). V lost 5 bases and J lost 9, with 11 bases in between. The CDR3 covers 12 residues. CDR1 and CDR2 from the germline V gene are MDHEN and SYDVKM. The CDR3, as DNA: TGTGCCAGCAGTCTACAGGGTTTTGAGCAGTTCTTC. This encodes CASSLQGFEQFF.

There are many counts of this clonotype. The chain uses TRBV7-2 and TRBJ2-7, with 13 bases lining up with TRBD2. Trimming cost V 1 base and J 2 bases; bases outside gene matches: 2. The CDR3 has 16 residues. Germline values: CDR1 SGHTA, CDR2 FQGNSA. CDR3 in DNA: TGTGCCAGCAGCTTAGAGGGGACTAGCGGGGCCTACGAGCAGTACTTC. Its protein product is CASSLEGTSGAYEQYF.

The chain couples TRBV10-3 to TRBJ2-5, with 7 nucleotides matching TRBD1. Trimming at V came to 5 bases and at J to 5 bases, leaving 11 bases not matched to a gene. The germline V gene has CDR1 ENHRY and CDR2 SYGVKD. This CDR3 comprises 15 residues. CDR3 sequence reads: CAISPTGTSGETQYF. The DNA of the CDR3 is TGTGCCATCAGTCCGACAGGGACCTCGGGGGAGACCCAGTACTTC.

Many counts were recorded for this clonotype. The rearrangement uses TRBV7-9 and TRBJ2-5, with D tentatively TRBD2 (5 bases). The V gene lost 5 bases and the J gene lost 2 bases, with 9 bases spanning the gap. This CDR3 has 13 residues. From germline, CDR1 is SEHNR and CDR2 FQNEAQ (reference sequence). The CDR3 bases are TGTGCCAGCAGCCCCCGGGAACAAGAGACCCAGTACTTC. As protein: CASSPREQETQYF.

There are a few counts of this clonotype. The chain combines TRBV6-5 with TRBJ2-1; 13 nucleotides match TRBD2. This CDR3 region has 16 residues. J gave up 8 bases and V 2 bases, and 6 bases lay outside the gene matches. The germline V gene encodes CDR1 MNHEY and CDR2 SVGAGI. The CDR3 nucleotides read TGTGCCAGCAGTTACGCACTAGCGGGGGGGCCGGATGAGCAGTTCTTC. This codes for CASSYALAGGPDEQFF.

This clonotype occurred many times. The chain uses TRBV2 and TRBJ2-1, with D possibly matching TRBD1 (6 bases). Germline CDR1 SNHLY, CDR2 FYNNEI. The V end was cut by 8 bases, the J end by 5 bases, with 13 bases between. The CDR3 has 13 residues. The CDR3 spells CASRRGGNNEQFF. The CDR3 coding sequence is TGTGCCAGCCGCCGAGGGGGTAACAATGAGCAGTTCTTC.

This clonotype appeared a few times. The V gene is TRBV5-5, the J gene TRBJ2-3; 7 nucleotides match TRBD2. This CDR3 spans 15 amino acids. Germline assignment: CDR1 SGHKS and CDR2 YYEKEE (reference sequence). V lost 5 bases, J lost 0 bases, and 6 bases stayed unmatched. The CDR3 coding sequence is TGTGCCAGCAGGCAGCTAGCGGCTAGCACAGATACGCAGTATTTT. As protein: CASRQLAASTDTQYF.

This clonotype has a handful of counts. The CDR3 nucleotides read TGCGCCAGCAGCTCGATGACAGGGTTACCTTTGGAGCAGTTCTTC. Translation: CASSSMTGLPLEQFF. J is TRBJ2-1 and V is TRBV5-1; 7 positions match TRBD1. There are 15 residues in the CDR3. Germline V CDR1 and CDR2: SGHRS, YFSETQ. The trim removed 3 bases at V and 10 bases at J, leaving 13 bases unmatched.

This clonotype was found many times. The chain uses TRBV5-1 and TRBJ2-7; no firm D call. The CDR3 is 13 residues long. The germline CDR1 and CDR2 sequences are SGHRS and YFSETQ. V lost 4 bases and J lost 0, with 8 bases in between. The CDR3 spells CASSRDTSYEQYF. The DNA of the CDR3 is TGCGCCAGCAGCCGAGACACCTCCTACGAGCAGTACTTC.

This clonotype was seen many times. The CDR3 spells CASSDSLHNEQFF. CDR3 DNA sequence: TGTGCCAGCAGCGACAGCCTCCACAATGAGCAGTTCTTC. The J gene is TRBJ2-1, the V gene TRBV7-9; D is perhaps TRBD1 (5 bases). The V end lost 5 bases, the J end lost 5 bases, and 10 bases lay between the germline ends. Germline lookup yields CDR1 SEHNR and CDR2 FQNEAQ (reference sequence). CDR3 length equals 13 residues.

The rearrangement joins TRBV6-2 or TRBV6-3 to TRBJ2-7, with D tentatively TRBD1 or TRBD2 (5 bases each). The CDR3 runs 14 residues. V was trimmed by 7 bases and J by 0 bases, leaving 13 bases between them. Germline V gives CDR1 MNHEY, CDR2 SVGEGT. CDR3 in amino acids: CASKLEGISYEQYF. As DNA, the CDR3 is TGTGCCAGCAAGCTCGAGGGGATCTCCTACGAGCAGTACTTC.

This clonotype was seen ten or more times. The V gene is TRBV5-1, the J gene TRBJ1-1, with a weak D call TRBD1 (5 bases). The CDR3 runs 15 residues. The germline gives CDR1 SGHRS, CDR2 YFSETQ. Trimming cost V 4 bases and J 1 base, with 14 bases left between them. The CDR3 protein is CASSRLGVSNTEAFF. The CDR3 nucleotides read TGCGCCAGCAGCCGGTTAGGGGTTTCGAACACTGAAGCTTTCTTT.

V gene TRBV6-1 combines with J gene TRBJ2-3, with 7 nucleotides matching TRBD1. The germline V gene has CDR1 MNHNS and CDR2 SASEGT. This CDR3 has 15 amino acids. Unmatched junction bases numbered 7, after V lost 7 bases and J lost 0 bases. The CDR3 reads CASTQMGQSTDTQYF. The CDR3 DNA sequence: TGTGCCAGCACCCAGATGGGACAGAGCACAGATACGCAGTATTTT.

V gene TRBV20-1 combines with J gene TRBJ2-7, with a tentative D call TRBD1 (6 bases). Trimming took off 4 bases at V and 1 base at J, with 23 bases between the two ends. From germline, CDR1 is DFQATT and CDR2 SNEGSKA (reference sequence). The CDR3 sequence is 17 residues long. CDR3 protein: CSATATSTGTGSYEQYF. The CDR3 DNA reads TGCAGTGCTACGGCCACTTCCACAGGGACGGGGTCCTACGAGCAGTACTTC.

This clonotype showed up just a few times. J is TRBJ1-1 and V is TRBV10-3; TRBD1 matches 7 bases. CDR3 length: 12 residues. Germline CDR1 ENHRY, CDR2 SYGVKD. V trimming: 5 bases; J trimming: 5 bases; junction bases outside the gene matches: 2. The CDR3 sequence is CAISTGETEAFF. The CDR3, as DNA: TGTGCCATCAGTACAGGGGAAACTGAAGCTTTCTTT.

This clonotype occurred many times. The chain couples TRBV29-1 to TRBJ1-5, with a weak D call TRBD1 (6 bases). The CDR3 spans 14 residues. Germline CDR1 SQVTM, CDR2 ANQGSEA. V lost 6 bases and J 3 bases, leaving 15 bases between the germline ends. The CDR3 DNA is TGCAGCGTATCGGACAGCAGATTCAATCAGCCCCAGCATTTT. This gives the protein CSVSDSRFNQPQHF.

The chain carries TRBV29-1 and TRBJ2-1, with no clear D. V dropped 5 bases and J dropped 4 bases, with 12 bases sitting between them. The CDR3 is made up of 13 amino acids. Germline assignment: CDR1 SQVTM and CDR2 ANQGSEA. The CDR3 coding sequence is TGCAGCGTTAGAGAAAAACTATACAATGAGCAGTTCTTC. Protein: CSVREKLYNEQFF.

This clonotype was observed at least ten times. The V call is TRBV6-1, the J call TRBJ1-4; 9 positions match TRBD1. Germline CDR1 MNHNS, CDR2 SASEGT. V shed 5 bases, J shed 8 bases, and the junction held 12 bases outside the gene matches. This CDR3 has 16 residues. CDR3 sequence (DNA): TGTGCCAGCAGTCGCCTGACAGGGGGAAAGAAAGAAAAACTGTTTTTT. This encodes CASSRLTGGKKEKLFF.

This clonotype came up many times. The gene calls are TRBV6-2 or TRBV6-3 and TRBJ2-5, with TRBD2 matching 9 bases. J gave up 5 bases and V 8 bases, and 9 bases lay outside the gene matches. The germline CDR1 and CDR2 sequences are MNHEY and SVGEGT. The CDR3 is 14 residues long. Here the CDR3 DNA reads TGTGCCAGCCGGCGGGGGGGACTCGAGGAGACCCAGTACTTC. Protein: CASRRGGLEETQYF.

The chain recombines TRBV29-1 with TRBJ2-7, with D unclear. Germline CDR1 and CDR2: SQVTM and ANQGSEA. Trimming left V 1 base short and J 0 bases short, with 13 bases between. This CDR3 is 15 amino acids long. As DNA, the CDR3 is TGCAGCGTTGAAGCAACCGGGCATAGCTCCTACGAGCAGTACTTC. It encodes CSVEATGHSSYEQYF.

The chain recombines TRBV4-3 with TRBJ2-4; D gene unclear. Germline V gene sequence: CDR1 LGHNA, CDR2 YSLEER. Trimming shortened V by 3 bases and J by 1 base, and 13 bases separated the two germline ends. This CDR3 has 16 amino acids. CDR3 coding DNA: TGCGCCAGCAGCCATCTCCTGGACCAGGCCAAAAACATTCAGTACTTC. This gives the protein CASSHLLDQAKNIQYF.

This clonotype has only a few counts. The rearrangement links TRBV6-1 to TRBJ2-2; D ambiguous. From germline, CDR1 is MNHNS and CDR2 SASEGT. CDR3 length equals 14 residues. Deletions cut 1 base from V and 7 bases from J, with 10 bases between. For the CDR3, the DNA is TGTGCCAGCAGTGAAGGGTCTCGGTACGGGGAGCTGTTTTTT. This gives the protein CASSEGSRYGELFF.

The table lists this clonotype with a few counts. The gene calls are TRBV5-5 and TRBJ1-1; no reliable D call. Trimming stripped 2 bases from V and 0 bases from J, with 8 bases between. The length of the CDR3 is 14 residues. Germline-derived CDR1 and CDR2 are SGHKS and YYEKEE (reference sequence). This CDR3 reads CASSFTVVNTEAFF. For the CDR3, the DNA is TGTGCCAGCAGCTTTACGGTGGTGAACACTGAAGCTTTCTTT.

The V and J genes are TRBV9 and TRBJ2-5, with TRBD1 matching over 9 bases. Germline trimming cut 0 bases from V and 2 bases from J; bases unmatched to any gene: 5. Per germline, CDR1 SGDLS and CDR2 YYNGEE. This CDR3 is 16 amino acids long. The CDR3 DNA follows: TGTGCCAGCAGCGTAGTTCTCGGGACAGGGCAAGAGACCCAGTACTTC. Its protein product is CASSVVLGTGQETQYF.